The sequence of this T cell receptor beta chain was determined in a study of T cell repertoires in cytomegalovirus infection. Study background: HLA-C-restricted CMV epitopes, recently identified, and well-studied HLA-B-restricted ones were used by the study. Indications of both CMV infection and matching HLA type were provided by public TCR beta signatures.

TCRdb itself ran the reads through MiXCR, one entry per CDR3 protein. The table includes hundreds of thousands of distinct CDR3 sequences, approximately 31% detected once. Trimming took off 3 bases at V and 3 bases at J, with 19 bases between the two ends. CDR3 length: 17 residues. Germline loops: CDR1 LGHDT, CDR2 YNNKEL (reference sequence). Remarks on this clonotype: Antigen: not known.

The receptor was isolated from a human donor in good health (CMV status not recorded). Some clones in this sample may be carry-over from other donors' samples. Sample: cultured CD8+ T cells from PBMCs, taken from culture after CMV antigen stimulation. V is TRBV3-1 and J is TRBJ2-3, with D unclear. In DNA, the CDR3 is TGTGCCAGCAGCCAGAAGATAGACGGCAATGGTACAGATACGCAGTATTTT. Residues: CASSQKIDGNGTDTQYF.